Following are 22 T cell receptor beta chains from one sample sequenced in a study of graft-versus-host responses after intestinal transplantation. TCRdb's copy holds only in-frame clones and misses some; the assay was immunoSEQ multiplex PCR. Among 25,000 to 30,000 clones, 70% to 90% were seen once, and the ten largest hold around a tenth. Sequencing used PBMCs, obtained 450 to 480 days after intestinal transplantation. Every receptor here comes from a human patient who received an intestinal transplant, so some T cells may come from the graft donor.

V is TRBV6-1 and J is TRBJ1-3; the D gene is possibly TRBD1 (5 bases). V was trimmed by 7 bases and J by 0 bases, leaving 13 bases between them. The CDR3 sequence is 15 residues long. CDR1 is MNHNS and CDR2 is SASEGT in the germline V gene. Here the CDR3 DNA reads TGTGCCAGCACCTGGGACTTGAGCTCTGGAAACACCATATATTTT. It codes for CASTWDLSSGNTIYF.

V is TRBV27 and J is TRBJ2-1, with 7 bases matching TRBD1. J lost 0 bases, V lost 4 bases, and 6 bases had no gene match. Germline CDR1 MNHEY, CDR2 SMNVEV (reference sequence). The length of the CDR3 is 16 residues. For the CDR3, the DNA is TGTGCCAGCAGTTCCCGACGACAGGGCTCCTACAATGAGCAGTTCTTC. Amino acids: CASSSRRQGSYNEQFF.

The V call is TRBV28, the J call TRBJ1-2; 7 bases fit TRBD1. The germline gives CDR1 MDHEN, CDR2 SYDVKM. V lost 2 bases to trimming and J lost 4 bases; unmatched junction nucleotides: 10. The CDR3 spans 16 residues. For the CDR3, the DNA is TGTGCCAGCAGTTTAGACCTCAGGGGGGGAGCCTATGGCTACACCTTC. This codes for CASSLDLRGGAYGYTF.

The chain couples TRBV28 to TRBJ2-1, with D perhaps being TRBD1 or TRBD2 (5 bases each). The CDR3 is 14 amino acids. With 4 bases removed from V and 4 bases from J, the gap between germline ends came to 11 bases. The germline V gene encodes CDR1 MDHEN and CDR2 SYDVKM. The CDR3 reads CASSSGTVYNEQFF. DNA for the CDR3: TGTGCCAGCAGTTCCGGGACGGTTTACAATGAGCAGTTCTTC.

The chain is built from TRBV18 and TRBJ2-2; D remains ambiguous. The CDR3 runs to 15 residues. Looked up from germline, CDR1 is KGHSH and CDR2 is LQKENI. The V end lost 2 bases, the J end lost 6 bases, and 13 bases lay between the germline ends. This chain's CDR3 is CASSPSINSPGELFF. The CDR3 nucleotides are TGTGCCAGCTCACCATCAATAAACTCTCCCGGGGAGCTGTTTTTT.

This clone was counted a few times. The gene calls are TRBV6-1 and TRBJ1-5; D is ambiguous. The CDR3 runs 13 residues. V lost 6 bases and J 3 bases, leaving 9 bases between the germline ends. Germline CDR1 reads MNHNS; CDR2 reads SASEGT. DNA for the CDR3: TGTGCCAGCAGCGACGGCCTCAATCAGCCCCAGCATTTT. Encoded protein: CASSDGLNQPQHF.

The V and J genes are TRBV11-2 and TRBJ2-1, with 8 bases aligning to TRBD2. CDR1 is SGHAT and CDR2 is FQNNGV in the germline V gene. V lost 3 bases and J lost 3; bases outside the gene matches: 4. This CDR3 has 15 amino acids. For the CDR3, the DNA is TGTGCCAGCAGCTTGCTGGCGGGGGGCTACAATGAGCAGTTCTTC. It specifies CASSLLAGGYNEQFF.

The V call is TRBV30, the J call TRBJ2-6; the D is unclear. Deletions cut 0 bases from V and 1 base from J, with 19 bases between. Germline V lookup: CDR1 GTSNPN, CDR2 SVGIG (reference sequence). The CDR3 length is 19 residues. This CDR3 reads CAWSVRRLMGGSGANVLTF. The CDR3 nucleotides are TGTGCCTGGAGTGTACGTAGATTGATGGGTGGGTCTGGGGCCAACGTCCTGACTTTC.

V and J are TRBV6-6 and TRBJ1-2; 9 nucleotides match TRBD1. The germline V gene has CDR1 MNHNY and CDR2 SVGAGI (reference sequence). The length of the CDR3 is 14 residues. Losses at the gene ends were 6 bases for V and 7 bases for J; bases not matched to a gene: 9. The DNA of the CDR3 is TGTGCCAGCAGCGGCTCAGGACAGGGGTCTGGCTACACCTTC. It specifies CASSGSGQGSGYTF.

This chain joins TRBV9 and TRBJ1-1; the D gene is possibly TRBD1 (5 bases). The germline CDR1 and CDR2 sequences are SGDLS and YYNGEE. V was shortened by 0 bases and J by 6 bases, with 9 bases between the two germline ends. The CDR3 covers 13 residues. Written as DNA, the CDR3 is TGTGCCAGCAGCGTAGCTGAGACAGCTGAAGCTTTCTTT. Amino acid sequence: CASSVAETAEAFF.

The CDR3 loop is CATHDRGRSYEQYF. CDR3 sequence (DNA): TGTGCCACCCATGACAGGGGGCGCTCCTACGAGCAGTACTTC. This sequence joins TRBV11-2 and TRBJ2-7; 10 bases are shared with TRBD1. The length of the CDR3 is 14 residues. Trimming removed 10 bases from V and 0 bases from J; junction bases left unmatched: 6. Per germline, CDR1 SGHAT and CDR2 FQNNGV.

The chain recombines TRBV2 with TRBJ2-1; D gene unclear. The CDR3 is 17 residues long. Germline V gene sequence: CDR1 SNHLY, CDR2 FYNNEI. The V end lost 4 bases, the J end lost 0 bases, and 16 bases lay between the germline ends. This chain's CDR3 is CASSGEGGPSSYNEQFF. The CDR3 coding sequence is TGTGCCAGCAGTGGGGAAGGCGGACCGAGCTCCTACAATGAGCAGTTCTTC.

The CDR3 coding sequence is TGTGCCAGCAGCTTTCCCGCAGGGGGGCGCGAGCAGTACTTC. This sequence encodes CASSFPAGGREQYF. The V gene is TRBV11-2, the J gene TRBJ2-7; weak D call: TRBD1 (7 bases). Between the trimmed V and J ends, which lost 3 bases and 6 bases, there was a span of 15 bases. The germline V gene has CDR1 SGHAT and CDR2 FQNNGV. The CDR3 loop spans 14 amino acids.

The genes are TRBV7-2 and TRBJ2-1, with D perhaps given as TRBD1 or TRBD2 (5 bases each). Germline V gene sequence: CDR1 SGHTA, CDR2 FQGNSA. The CDR3 totals 14 residues. Trimming cost V 2 bases and J 4 bases, with 9 bases left between them. Written as DNA, the CDR3 is TGTGCCAGCAGCTTACGGGACCTTTACAATGAGCAGTTCTTC. It yields the protein CASSLRDLYNEQFF.

This clone was recorded once. The V and J genes are TRBV10-1 and TRBJ2-5, with TRBD2 as a possible D gene (5 bases). Per the germline V gene, CDR1 is WNHNN and CDR2 is SYGVQD (reference sequence). V was cut by 5 bases and J by 2 bases, with 24 bases left in between. This CDR3 is 18 amino acids long. The CDR3 nucleotides read TGCGCCAGCAGTCTCCCGACGGCCGGGGTGAGGCGGCAAGAGACCCAGTACTTC. Encoded protein: CASSLPTAGVRRQETQYF.

This chain joins TRBV5-6 and TRBJ2-5; D ambiguous. Trimming shortened V by 8 bases and J by 6 bases, and 11 bases separated the two germline ends. This CDR3 is built from 11 residues. Germline V gene lookup returns CDR1 SGHDT and CDR2 YYEEEE. Written as DNA, the CDR3 is TGTGCCAGTCAGCACGGCCAGACCCAGTACTTC. The encoded protein is CASQHGQTQYF.

This rearrangement joins TRBV28 to TRBJ2-7; either TRBD1 or TRBD2 may fit D (6 bases each). The CDR3 is made up of 16 amino acids. V gave up 8 bases and J gave up 0 bases, with 20 bases separating them. Germline CDR1 is MDHEN and CDR2 is SYDVKM. CDR3 coding DNA: TGTGCCAGCTTACCCACCGGGGGCGGTCCCTCCTACGAGCAGTACTTC. Translation: CASLPTGGGPSYEQYF.

The chain has TRBV5-6 and TRBJ2-7; possible D gene TRBD1, 5 bases. The CDR3 loop spans 13 amino acids. Germline V lookup: CDR1 SGHDT, CDR2 YYEEEE. The germline V and J ends were trimmed by 5 bases and 6 bases, with 15 bases remaining between them. CDR3 protein: CASSYDQGTEQYF. CDR3 nucleotide sequence: TGTGCCAGCAGTTACGACCAGGGTACCGAGCAGTACTTC.

The CDR3 region is CASSPDRGGSPLHF. The CDR3 DNA follows: TGTGCCAGCAGCCCAGACAGGGGAGGGTCACCCCTCCACTTT. The chain employs TRBV2 and TRBJ1-6, with 8 bases matching TRBD1. The CDR3 extends over 14 amino acids. Germline CDR1 SNHLY, CDR2 FYNNEI. J lost 10 bases, V lost 6 bases, and 8 bases had no gene match. The complete variable domain, with remaining parts taken from reference TRBV2 and TRBJ1-6, reads EPEVTQTPSHQVTQMGQEVILRCVPISNHLYFYWYRQILGQKVEFLVSFYNNEISEKSEIFDDQFSVERPDGSNFTLKIRSTKLEDSAMYFCASSPDRGGSPLHFGNGTRLTVT.

This clone is a singleton in its sample. The chain combines TRBV19 with TRBJ2-2; 9 bases match TRBD1. The ends lost 3 bases at V and 8 bases at J; junction bases unmatched: 10. Germline CDR1 LNHDA, CDR2 SQIVND (reference sequence). CDR3 length equals 16 residues. As DNA, the CDR3 is TGTGCCAGTAGTATCCCGGGACAGGGTTTAAATGGGGAGCTGTTTTTT. Translating gives CASSIPGQGLNGELFF.

The chain is built from TRBV23-1 and TRBJ2-7, with 9 nucleotides matching TRBD1. TRBV23-1 falls under the ORF class, with uncertain function. After removal of 6 bases from V and 3 bases from J, the junction contained 12 bases not matched to a gene. The CDR3 length is 16 residues. The DNA of the CDR3 is TGCGCCAGCAGACCTTCACCGGGACAGGGAATCTACGAGCAGTACTTC. It yields the protein CASRPSPGQGIYEQYF.

This clone appeared a few times. The chain links TRBV6-1 to TRBJ2-7; D may match TRBD1 or TRBD2 (5 bases each). Germline CDR1 is MNHNS and CDR2 is SASEGT. The CDR3 is 15 residues long. The ends were cut back, 0 bases at V and 0 bases at J, with 9 bases in the middle. DNA of the CDR3: TGTGCCAGCAGTGAAGCCGACGGGGCCTCCTACGAGCAGTACTTC. It translates to CASSEADGASYEQYF.